The clone carrying this TCR delta chain is categorized as medium-sized (0.01 to 0.1%). TCRdb made new clone calls on the reads using CATT. The data contain 3,100 or so delta-chain clones, over 2% of them singletons. The CDR3 extends over 22 amino acids. Germline V gives CDR1 GEAIGNYY, CDR2 EKD. V trimming: 0 bases; J trimming: 0 bases; junction bases outside the gene matches: 15. This sample stems from a study of gamma-delta chains in newborns, infants, children. This receptor was identified in a child who was a newborn, infant or young child, either healthy, febrile or measles-vaccinated (not recorded which). The J gene is TRDJ3, the V gene TRDV2, with 8 bases lining up with TRDD3. The sequencing input was blood. The CDR3 sequence is CACDTLLGIHPSSSWDTRQMFF. For the CDR3, the DNA is TGTGCCTGTGACACCCTTCTGGGGATACACCCCTCTAGCTCCTGGGACACCCGACAGATGTTTTTC.